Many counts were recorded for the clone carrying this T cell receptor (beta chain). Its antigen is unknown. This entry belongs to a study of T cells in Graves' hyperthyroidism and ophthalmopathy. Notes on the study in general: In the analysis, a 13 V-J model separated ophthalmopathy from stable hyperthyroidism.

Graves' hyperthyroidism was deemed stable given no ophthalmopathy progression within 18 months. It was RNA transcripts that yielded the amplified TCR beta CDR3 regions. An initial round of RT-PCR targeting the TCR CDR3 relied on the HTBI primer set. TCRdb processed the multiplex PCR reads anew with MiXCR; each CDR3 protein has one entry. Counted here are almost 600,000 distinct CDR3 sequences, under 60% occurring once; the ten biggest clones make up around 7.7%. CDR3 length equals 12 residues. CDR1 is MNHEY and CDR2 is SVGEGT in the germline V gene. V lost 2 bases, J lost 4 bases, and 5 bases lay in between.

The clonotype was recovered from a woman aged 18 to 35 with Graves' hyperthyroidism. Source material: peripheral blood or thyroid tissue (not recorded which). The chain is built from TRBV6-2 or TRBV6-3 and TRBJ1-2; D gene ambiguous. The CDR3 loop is CASSYLFYGYTF. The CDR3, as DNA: TGTGCCAGCAGTTACCTCTTCTATGGCTACACCTTC.